This T cell receptor (beta chain) came from a study of blood T cell repertoires in COVID-19. Study-level information: Samples came from the United States, Italy and Spain, spanning acute and convalescent COVID-19. PBMCs, B-cell-depleted T cells, or T cells were the source of the cDNA or gDNA that made up the material.

The CDR3 length is 13 residues. V was pared by 11 bases and J by 1 base, with 14 bases between. CDR1 and CDR2 from the germline V gene are SGHTA and FQGNSA. Authors' methods: Reference gene primer amplification gave estimated nucleated cell counts. Clones were sequenced by immunoSEQ multiplex PCR, and TCRdb holds only the in-frame ones, with some missing. The V and J calls and the clone size are those of that table, but D and trimming were determined from the DNA. The data show roughly 67,000 clones, approximately 84% seen once. The chain has TRBV7-2 and TRBJ1-2; weak D call: TRBD1 (6 bases). This receptor was obtained from a man between 45 and 60 years old with active COVID-19. Sequencing used peripheral blood. As DNA, the CDR3 is TGTGCCGGACAGAGGCTGAATAACTATGGCTACACCTTC. The encoded protein is CAGQRLNNYGYTF.